A single TCR beta chain is shown here with its context. Its antigen is as yet unknown. This sample is drawn from a study of cytomegalovirus exposure and HLA in healthy donors. Points from the study as a whole: Sequences of the TCR beta chain were said to predict the HLA-A and HLA-B alleles of most subjects accurately. Of the V segments, some could not be distinguished, including TRBV6-2 and TRBV6-3, and were excluded.

The PCR employed 60 Vbeta primers together with 13 Jbeta primers. Produced via immunoSEQ multiplex PCR; TCRdb's table is partial and in-frame only. Of some 190,000 clones in the sample, about 85% are singletons; the top ten hold about 1.1%. The germline CDR1 and CDR2 sequences are MNHNY and SVGAGI (reference sequence). Between the trimmed V and J ends, which lost 0 bases and 3 bases, there was a span of 11 bases. The CDR3 contains 15 residues. The specimen sequenced was PBMCs. This clonotype originated in a boy aged 2 to 10 in good health and CMV-seronegative. This sequence joins TRBV6-6 and TRBJ1-2; maybe TRBD1 (5 bases). CDR3 protein: CASSYSPGEDYGYTF. DNA for the CDR3: TGTGCCAGCAGTTACTCGCCGGGGGAGGACTATGGCTACACCTTC.